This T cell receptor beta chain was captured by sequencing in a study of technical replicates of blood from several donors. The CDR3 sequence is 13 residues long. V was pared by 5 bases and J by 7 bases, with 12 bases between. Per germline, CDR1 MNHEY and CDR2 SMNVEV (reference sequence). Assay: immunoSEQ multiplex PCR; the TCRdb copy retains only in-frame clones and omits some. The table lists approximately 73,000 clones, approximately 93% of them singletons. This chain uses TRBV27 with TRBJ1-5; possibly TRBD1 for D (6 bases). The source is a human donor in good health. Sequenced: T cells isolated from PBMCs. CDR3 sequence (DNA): TGTGCCAGCAGTGACACAGGGAGACAGCCCCAGCATTTT. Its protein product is CASSDTGRQPQHF.